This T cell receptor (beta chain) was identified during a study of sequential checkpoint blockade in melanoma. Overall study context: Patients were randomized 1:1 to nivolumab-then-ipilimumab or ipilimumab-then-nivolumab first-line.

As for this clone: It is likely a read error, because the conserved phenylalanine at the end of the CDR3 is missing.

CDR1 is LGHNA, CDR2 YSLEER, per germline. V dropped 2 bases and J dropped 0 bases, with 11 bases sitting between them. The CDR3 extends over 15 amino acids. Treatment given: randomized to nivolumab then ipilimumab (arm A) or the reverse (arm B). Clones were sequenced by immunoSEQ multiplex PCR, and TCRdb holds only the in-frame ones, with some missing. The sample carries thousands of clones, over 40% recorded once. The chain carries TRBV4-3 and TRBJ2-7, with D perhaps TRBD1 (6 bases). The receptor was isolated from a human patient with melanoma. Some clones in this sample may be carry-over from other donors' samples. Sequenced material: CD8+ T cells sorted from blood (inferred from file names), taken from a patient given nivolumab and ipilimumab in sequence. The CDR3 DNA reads TGCGCCAGCAGCCAAACAGGGTTAAGCTCCTACGAGCAGTACTAC. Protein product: CASSQTGLSSYEQYY.